These T cell receptor beta chains were read from a single sample in a study of T cells in Graves' hyperthyroidism and ophthalmopathy. TCRdb passed the multiplex PCR reads through MiXCR, listing each CDR3 protein once. The table lists 650,000 to 850,000 distinct CDR3 sequences, 18% of them singletons. Sequencing input: blood. Source of these receptors: a woman between 50 and 59 years old with Graves' hyperthyroidism that later progressed to Graves' ophthalmopathy. The CDR3 runs from the conserved cysteine through the conserved F or W. D genes are given only for firm matches. Size is stated for part of the rows, as once, few or many counts, or as a class when the clone is expanded.

J	V	D	size	length	DNA	CDR3
TRBJ2-2	TRBV4-1	NA	NA	16	TGCGCCAGCAGCCAAGAGAAACAGGGTCGCGGCGGGGAGCTGTTTTTT	CASSQEKQGRGGELFF
TRBJ1-5	TRBV19	NA	few	15	TGTGCCAGTAGTATTATGTTGGGAGGAATGCAGCCCCAGCATTTT	CASSIMLGGMQPQHF
TRBJ1-1	TRBV18	TRBD1	few	14	TGTGCCAGCTCACGCGGACAGGGGAGTGATGAAGCTTTCTTT	CASSRGQGSDEAFF
TRBJ2-2	TRBV6-5	NA	NA	14	TGTGCCAGCAGTTATCAGGGGGGTACCGGGGAGCTGTTTTTT	CASSYQGGTGELFF
TRBJ2-1	TRBV5-6	NA	NA	14	TGTGCCAGCAGCCCGGAGGGCAGGGGCAATGAGCAGTTCTTC	CASSPEGRGNEQFF
TRBJ2-7	TRBV18	TRBD1	few	15	TGTGCCAGCTCACTGGGCCGACAGGGATCCTACGAGCAGTACTTC	CASSLGRQGSYEQYF
TRBJ1-2	TRBV30	NA	NA	12	TGTGCCTGGAGAGCAGGGGTCTATGGCTACACCTTC	CAWRAGVYGYTF
TRBJ1-2	TRBV9	NA	few	16	TGTGCCAGCAGCGTGAACCCCGAGGGAGTGAGCTATGGCTACACCTTC	CASSVNPEGVSYGYTF
TRBJ2-5	TRBV5-1	TRBD2	NA	16	TGTGCCAGCAGCTTAATCGGGCGGGAGAGGCGAGAGACCCAGTACTTC	CASSLIGRERRETQYF
TRBJ2-5	TRBV24-1	TRBD2	NA	13	TGTGCCACCAGGGGGGGGGGCCAAGAGACCCAGTACTTC	CATRGGGQETQYF
TRBJ1-2	TRBV7-3	TRBD1	many	15	TGTGCCAGCAGCTTAAACGGGGGAGGACAGGGGAGCTACACCTTC	CASSLNGGGQGSYTF
TRBJ2-1	TRBV11-3	NA	NA	16	TGTGCCAGCAGCCCCAGCGGGACAGAGGCCTACAATGAGCAGTTCTTC	CASSPSGTEAYNEQFF
TRBJ1-4	TRBV7-9	NA	NA	14	TGTGCCAGCACCGCCCGAGCAACTAATGAAAAACTGTTTTTT	CASTARATNEKLFF
TRBJ2-7	TRBV7-9	NA	many	14	TGTGCCAGCAGCCCCCAGAGGGCGTCCTACGAGCAGTACTTC	CASSPQRASYEQYF
TRBJ2-3	TRBV5-8	TRBD2	NA	17	TGTGCCAGCAGCGCTAGGGGGAGCGGGGGAGTCACAGATACGCAGTATTTT	CASSARGSGGVTDTQYF
TRBJ2-2	TRBV27	TRBD1	few	17	TGTGCCAGCAGTTCCTTGGACAGGGCAGTTGGCACCGGGGAGCTGTTTTTT	CASSSLDRAVGTGELFF
TRBJ1-2	TRBV11-1	NA	many	15	TGTGCCAGCAGCTTGGTGGGGGCGTCCAGCTATGGCTACACCTTC	CASSLVGASSYGYTF
TRBJ1-1	TRBV12-3/TRBV12-4	TRBD1	many	15	TGTGCCAGCAGGACACAGGGGGCGATGAACACTGAAGCTTTCTTT	CASRTQGAMNTEAFF
TRBJ1-2	TRBV13	TRBD1	many	15	TGTGCCAGCAGTCTTGGACAGGAGACTAACTATGGCTACACCTTC	CASSLGQETNYGYTF
TRBJ1-2	TRBV10-1	TRBD1	NA	13	TGCGCCAACCCGGACAGGGCCCGGGATGGCTACACCTTC	CANPDRARDGYTF
TRBJ2-3	TRBV12-3/TRBV12-4	NA	many	15	TGTGCCAGCAGTCGCCGGGTCAGGGTTACAGATACGCAGTATTTT	CASSRRVRVTDTQYF
TRBJ2-2	TRBV29-1	NA	NA	10	TGCAGCGTTGAGGTCGGGGAGCTGTTTTTT	CSVEVGELFF
TRBJ1-5	TRBV18	NA	many	13	TGTGCCAGCTCACCAGGGACCGGGCAGCCCCAGCATTTT	CASSPGTGQPQHF
TRBJ1-2	TRBV11-2	TRBD1	NA	13	TGTGCCAGCAGCTGGGAGACAGGGGGAGGCTACACCTTC	CASSWETGGGYTF
TRBJ1-1	TRBV12-3/TRBV12-4	TRBD1	few	15	TGTGCCAGCAGTCCATGGGACAGGGGGAACGGGGAAGCTTTCTTT	CASSPWDRGNGEAFF
TRBJ1-2	TRBV3-1	TRBD1	many	16	TGTGCCAGCAGCCAAGAAAGCTGGGACAGGCTCTATGGCTACACCTTC	CASSQESWDRLYGYTF
TRBJ1-1	TRBV12-3/TRBV12-4	NA	few	14	TGTGCCAGCAGTTTCTCGGGGGGGTACACTGAAGCTTTCTTT	CASSFSGGYTEAFF
TRBJ1-2	TRBV20-1	TRBD1	few	15	TGCAGTGCGCTAGGGGGCCAGGGGGTGCCTCTTGGCTACACCTTC	CSALGGQGVPLGYTF
TRBJ2-2	TRBV5-1	NA	many	15	TGCGCCAGCAGCTTGGTGATCGGGAACACCGGGGAGCTGTTTTTT	CASSLVIGNTGELFF
TRBJ1-2	TRBV2	NA	NA	15	TGTGCCAGCAGTGAAGCGCGGCAGGGTAGAAGTGGCTACACCTTC	CASSEARQGRSGYTF
TRBJ1-5	TRBV6-5	TRBD1	few	15	TGTGCCAGCAGTTACCGGGACAGGGGGCATCAGCCCCAGCATTTT	CASSYRDRGHQPQHF
TRBJ2-7	TRBV9	TRBD1	many	14	TGTGCCAGCAGCGTTAGGACAGGGGGCGACGAGCAGTACTTC	CASSVRTGGDEQYF
TRBJ2-7	TRBV7-9	TRBD2	NA	16	TGTGCCAGCAGCTCTCGGGAGACTAGCGGGTCCTACGAGCAGTACTTC	CASSSRETSGSYEQYF
TRBJ1-1	TRBV5-4	NA	NA	15	TGTGCCAGCAGCTTAACGGCGATTCTGAACACTGAAGCTTTCTTT	CASSLTAILNTEAFF
TRBJ1-2	TRBV5-5	NA	many	19	TGTGCCAGCAGCCCCGAGAAGGGGACGCCAACGCTATCAAACTATGGCTACACCTTC	CASSPEKGTPTLSNYGYTF
TRBJ2-1	TRBV11-3	NA	many	15	TGTGCCAGCAGCCCGGGACGGAGCTCCTACAATGAGCAGTTCTTC	CASSPGRSSYNEQFF
TRBJ1-4	TRBV15	TRBD1	NA	15	TGTGCCACCAGCGAACAGGGGGCCCCTAGAGAAAAACTGTTTTTT	CATSEQGAPREKLFF
TRBJ1-2	TRBV6-1	NA	many	12	TGTGCCAGCAGTGAATGGGATTATGGCTACACCTTC	CASSEWDYGYTF
TRBJ1-6	TRBV4-1	NA	NA	17	TGCGCCAGCAGCCAAGCCCCTGGAGGGGGAGGTAATTCACCCCTCCACTTT	CASSQAPGGGGNSPLHF
TRBJ2-5	TRBV5-4	NA	many	14	TGTGCCAGCAGCATGTTCCTAGAATGGGAGACCCAGTACTTC	CASSMFLEWETQYF
TRBJ1-6	TRBV4-1	NA	few	18	TGCGCCAGCAGCCAAAACGAGGGCAGGAGTCCCTATAATTCACCCCTCCACTTT	CASSQNEGRSPYNSPLHF
TRBJ1-2	TRBV7-9	TRBD1	many	14	TGTGCCAGCAGAAGGGACAGGGGACGGTCTGGCTACACCTTC	CASRRDRGRSGYTF
TRBJ2-2	TRBV3-1	TRBD2	many	17	TGTGCCAGCAGCCCGGAAACGGGAGGATTGGGAACCGGGGAGCTGTTTTTT	CASSPETGGLGTGELFF
TRBJ1-1	TRBV19	TRBD1	NA	14	TGTGCCACCCGACCAGGGGGCTCGAACACTGAAGCTTTCTTT	CATRPGGSNTEAFF
TRBJ1-1	TRBV5-1	NA	many	12	TGCGCCAGCAGCCGGGTAGGCACTGAAGCTTTCTTT	CASSRVGTEAFF
TRBJ2-5	TRBV15	NA	NA	14	TGTGCCACCAGCAGAGATCTCGGGTCGGAGACCCAGTACTTC	CATSRDLGSETQYF
TRBJ1-5	TRBV30	NA	NA	15	TGTGCCTGGAGTGTACGGCAGGGAGGAGACCAGCCCCAGCATTTT	CAWSVRQGGDQPQHF
TRBJ2-1	TRBV6-1	NA	many	12	TGTGCCAGCAGCTCCGCCGGCAATGAGCAGTTCTTC	CASSSAGNEQFF